The sample holds many counts of the clone carrying this T cell receptor (beta chain). The antigen remains unidentified. Germline V gene sequence: CDR1 MGHDK, CDR2 SYGVNS. V lost 8 bases to trimming and J lost 5 bases, with 6 bases between them. The CDR3 has 10 amino acids. The source of the sample is a study of identical twins. Findings and caveats of the study: Sequences that were out-of-frame, alpha and twin-shared displayed an excess of low generation probability. The analysis was cross-sectional rather than longitudinal within donors.

Healthy Caucasians supplied all donations. Carrying unique molecular identifiers, the cDNA also gained a universal primer site through template switching. Via MiXCR, TCRdb re-called the 5' RACE reads, giving one row per CDR3 protein. The sample includes a few hundred thousand distinct CDR3 sequences, around 20% of them seen just once. This clonotype was sampled from a man aged 45 to 65 in good health. The sample taken for sequencing was naive T cells sorted from blood. The chain carries TRBV25-1 and TRBJ2-5; the D gene is possibly TRBD2 (6 bases). The CDR3 sequence: CASGGETQYF. CDR3 DNA: TGTGCCAGCGGAGGGGAGACCCAGTACTTC.